The clone carrying this T cell receptor (beta chain) was seen once. The antigen is undetermined. This CDR3 contains 13 residues. Germline values: CDR1 KGHSH, CDR2 LQKENI. Trimming cost V 10 bases and J 9 bases, with 16 bases left between them. These data are taken from a study of cytomegalovirus exposure and HLA in healthy donors. Donors counted as nominally healthy when sampled, yet unrecorded immune exposures were likely. Regarding the study as a whole: Productive rates of about 90% or about 30% were seen for most TCR beta V segments in an earlier analysis. Across donors, presence/absence analyses took sequencing depth to be roughly uniform.

PCR employed 60 Vbeta and 13 Jbeta primers. This table comes from immunoSEQ multiplex PCR, and its TCRdb copy is limited to in-frame clones, with some not included. This sample yields tens of thousands of clones, of which around four fifths are seen a single time; 4% to 5.5% belongs to the top ten. The sequenced material came from PBMCs. This TCR derives from a male donor in good health and CMV-seropositive. This rearrangement joins TRBV18 to TRBJ1-6; a possible D gene is TRBD1 (6 bases). CDR3 nucleotide sequence: TGTGCCACCACGGCGGAAGGGGGTTCACCCCTCCACTTT. The encoded protein is CATTAEGGSPLHF.